The 10 T cell receptor beta chains below were found in one sample sequenced in a study of cytomegalovirus exposure and HLA in healthy donors. A multiplex PCR was run with 60 Vbeta primers and 13 Jbeta primers. Using immunoSEQ multiplex PCR, the repertoire was profiled, and TCRdb retains in-frame clones only, with some absent. This table has 100,000 to 150,000 clones, approximately 80% appearing once. Sample: PBMCs. Receptors were obtained from a human donor in good health.

V gene TRBV19 combines with J gene TRBJ1-3, with 7 bases identical to TRBD1. Germline CDR1 and CDR2: LNHDA and SQIVND (reference sequence). J gave up 1 base and V 4 bases, and 10 bases lay outside the gene matches. The CDR3 runs 17 residues. The CDR3 nucleotides are TGTGCCAGTAGTACCTCCATAACAGGGGCTTCTGGAAACACCATATATTTT. Its translation: CASSTSITGASGNTIYF.

This chain links TRBV27 with TRBJ2-6; D is possibly TRBD1 (6 bases). This CDR3 has 18 residues. Germline loops: CDR1 MNHEY, CDR2 SMNVEV (reference sequence). Trimming pared 3 bases from V and 0 bases from J, leaving 15 bases between. CDR3 amino acids: CASSFGGSLHSGANVLTF. The CDR3 DNA reads TGTGCCAGCAGTTTTGGGGGCAGTCTCCACTCTGGGGCCAACGTCCTGACTTTC. The whole variable domain, remainder taken from reference TRBV27 and TRBJ2-6, is EAQVTQNPRYLITVTGKKLTVTCSQNMNHEYMSWYRQDPGLGLRQIYYSMNVEVTDKGDVPEGYKVSRKEKRNFPLILESPSPNQTSLYFCASSFGGSLHSGANVLTFGAGSRLTVL.

The V call is TRBV5-1, the J call TRBJ1-2, with 10 bases lining up with TRBD1. This CDR3 is 15 amino acids long. V trimming: 2 bases; J trimming: 4 bases; junction bases outside the gene matches: 5. CDR1 is SGHRS, CDR2 YFSETQ, per germline. CDR3 residues: CASSLTGQGIYGYTF. CDR3 bases: TGCGCCAGCAGCTTAACGGGACAGGGGATCTATGGCTACACCTTC.

The CDR3 region is CASRGLAGGPNTGELFF. CDR3 DNA sequence: TGTGCCAGCAGGGGACTAGCGGGGGGGCCGAACACCGGGGAGCTGTTTTTT. The chain combines TRBV2 with TRBJ2-2; 16 positions agree with TRBD2. Germline values: CDR1 SNHLY, CDR2 FYNNEI. V was clipped by 6 bases and J by 0 bases; unmatched bases: 1. This CDR3 comprises 17 residues.

This clone was detected a few times. The chain uses TRBV7-9 and TRBJ2-7; 8 nucleotides match TRBD1. CDR3 size: 13 residues. Germline loops: CDR1 SEHNR, CDR2 FQNEAQ (reference sequence). Unmatched junction bases numbered 8, after V lost 8 bases and J lost 5 bases. The CDR3 loop reads CASFADRANEQYF. The CDR3 nucleotides read TGTGCCAGCTTCGCGGACAGGGCGAACGAGCAGTACTTC.

V is TRBV4-2 and J is TRBJ1-4; D perhaps matches TRBD1 (5 bases). This CDR3 is 15 amino acids long. The V gene's germline CDR1 is LGHNA and CDR2 YNFKEQ. Trimming shortened V by 5 bases and J by 6 bases, and 16 bases separated the two germline ends. The CDR3 DNA follows: TGTGCCAGCAGCAGGGGTCCCGGGCTGGATGAAAAACTGTTTTTT. This translates into CASSRGPGLDEKLFF.

The rearrangement joins TRBV5-6 to TRBJ1-2; 7 nucleotides align to TRBD1. J was trimmed by 7 bases and V by 4 bases; bases with no gene match: 7. This CDR3 has 13 amino acids. The germline V gene encodes CDR1 SGHDT and CDR2 YYEEEE. DNA of the CDR3: TGTGCCAGCAGCCTTGGGACAGTACGTGGCTACACCTTC. Protein: CASSLGTVRGYTF.

This clone was counted a few times. The chain links TRBV7-9 to TRBJ1-4; D gene ambiguous. V lost 3 bases, J lost 11 bases, and 16 bases lay in between. The length of the CDR3 is 14 residues. The germline V gene has CDR1 SEHNR and CDR2 FQNEAQ (reference sequence). CDR3 sequence reads: CASSLGGRGNKLFF. CDR3 bases: TGTGCCAGCAGCTTGGGCGGCCGGGGTAATAAACTGTTTTTT.

The chain is built from TRBV19 and TRBJ1-1; TRBD1 is a possible D gene (5 bases). The germline V gene has CDR1 LNHDA and CDR2 SQIVND (reference sequence). Trimming cost V 5 bases and J 5 bases, with 18 bases left between them. This CDR3 has 15 residues. The CDR3 spells CASSFQGGVRTEAFF. The CDR3 nucleotides are TGTGCCAGTAGTTTCCAGGGTGGTGTACGGACTGAAGCTTTCTTT.

The chain is built from TRBV5-1 and TRBJ2-1; D is unresolved. The CDR3 contains 13 residues. Germline-derived CDR1 and CDR2 are SGHRS and YFSETQ. Trimming removed 1 base from V and 9 bases from J, with 11 bases in between. The DNA for the CDR3 is TGCGCCAGCAGCTTGTCTCAAGGCGGTGAGCAGTTCTTC. It codes for CASSLSQGGEQFF.